Listed below are T cell receptor beta chains from one sample, sequenced in a study of post-analysis software for immune sequencing data. TCRdb re-called the PCR reads with MiXCR, one entry per CDR3 protein. The sample yields 750,000 to 900,000 distinct CDR3 sequences, around 42% seen once. The sequenced sample was blood. The origin of the receptors is a girl aged 10-17 years with multiple sclerosis. CDR3s include the opening cysteine and the closing phenylalanine or tryptophan. A D gene is named only where the DNA matches it firmly. The size entry is marked missing in some rows and otherwise reads once, few, many or a size class.

clone_size j_call d_call v_call cdr3_nt cdr3_aa
- TRBJ2-3 TRBD2 TRBV7-9 TGTGCCCGCAGCGCGGGACTAGCGGTCGGGACGCAGTATTTT CARSAGLAVGTQYF
- TRBJ2-1 TRBD2 TRBV6-4 TGTGCCAGCAGCGTTCTAGCGGGAGCTAACAATGAGCAGTTCTTC CASSVLAGANNEQFF
- TRBJ2-1 TRBD2 TRBV4-2 TGTGCCAGCAGCCAAAGTCTAGTAAGTCGTGGGGGAGGGCCAAGAGATGAGCAGTTCTTC CASSQSLVSRGGGPRDEQFF
- TRBJ2-5 - TRBV7-8 TGTGCCAGCAGATTTCTAGCGATTCAGGGGGCCCAGTACTTC CASRFLAIQGAQYF
few TRBJ1-2 - TRBV6-5 TGTGCCAGCAGTTACGTTACCCTAGCCCCACGGGGCTCGAACTATGGCTACACCTTC CASSYVTLAPRGSNYGYTF
- TRBJ1-2 TRBD1 TRBV11-2 TGTGCCAGCAGCCCTTTCTGGGGACAGGGAAATGGCTACACCTTC CASSPFWGQGNGYTF
once TRBJ2-7 - TRBV5-6 TGTGCCAGCAGCATTCGGGGCGACAGCTTCTACGAGCAGTACTTC CASSIRGDSFYEQYF
few TRBJ2-1 TRBD1 TRBV13 TGTGCCAGCAGCTTAGAGGGACAGGGGCAGAATGGGCAGTTCTTC CASSLEGQGQNGQFF
few TRBJ2-7 TRBD1 TRBV5-6 TGTGCCAGCAGCAGCGACAGGGGCGGCGGCGAGCAGTACTTC CASSSDRGGGEQYF
- TRBJ2-1 TRBD1 TRBV7-9 TGTGCCAGCAGCTTATTTGCGGGACAGGGCGGCAATAGGAGCTACAATGAGCAGTTCTTC CASSLFAGQGGNRSYNEQFF
- TRBJ2-1 - TRBV4-2 TGTGCCAGCAGCCAAGCCCAACCCCAGGGGAATGAGCAGTTCTTC CASSQAQPQGNEQFF
- TRBJ2-5 TRBD2 TRBV5-6 TGTGCCAGCAGCGATACTAGCGGGAGAGAGACCCAGTACTTC CASSDTSGRETQYF
- TRBJ1-5 - TRBV5-5 TGTGCCAGCAGCTTGTTCGGGGAAGGTCAGCCCCAGCATTTT CASSLFGEGQPQHF
few TRBJ2-7 TRBD1 TRBV20-1 TGCAGTGCTAGAGATAGGGACAGGGAAAACTACGAGCAGTACTTC CSARDRDRENYEQYF
few TRBJ2-5 - TRBV20-1 TGCAGTGCTAGGTTGGGAGAGACCCAGTACTTC CSARLGETQYF
- TRBJ1-1 TRBD1 TRBV7-9 TGTGCCAGCAGCTCCACGACAGGGTTGAACACTGAAGCTTTCTTT CASSSTTGLNTEAFF
- TRBJ2-7 TRBD1 TRBV6-5 TGTGCCAGCAGTTACCGGACAGGGACCCTGACCGCCTACGAGCAGTACTTC CASSYRTGTLTAYEQYF
few TRBJ2-5 TRBD1 TRBV7-2 TGTGCCAGCAGCTCGGGGGACAGGGTCTGGTTAGAGACCCAGGACTTC CASSSGDRVWLETQDF